The 23 T cell receptor beta chains in this list originate from one sample, sequenced in a study of CD8 T cells in Susac syndrome. Reverse transcription used roughly 0.45 to 1 ug RNA and random hexamers. TCRdb reprocessed the immunoSEQ multiplex PCR reads via MiXCR and lists one record per CDR3 protein. Of roughly 130,000 distinct CDR3 sequences listed, around 96% are singletons. The sequencing input was CD4+ T cells from PBMCs. The receptors here all came from a human donor with Susac syndrome.

The CDR3 is CSAPVVGGGPEAFF. CDR3 sequence (DNA): TGCAGTGCTCCCGTGGTAGGGGGCGGGCCAGAAGCTTTCTTT. The gene calls are TRBV20-1 and TRBJ1-1; TRBD1 agrees at 7 bases. This CDR3 is built from 14 residues. Trimming cost V 5 bases and J 8 bases; bases outside gene matches: 14. Germline CDR1 reads DFQATT; CDR2 reads SNEGSKA (reference sequence).

The chain combines TRBV27 with TRBJ2-3; maybe TRBD2 (6 bases). The CDR3 covers 15 residues. The germline CDR1 and CDR2 sequences are MNHEY and SMNVEV (reference sequence). V dropped 4 bases and J dropped 3 bases, with 14 bases sitting between them. Here the CDR3 reads CASSSGLLNTDTQYF. The CDR3 nucleotides read TGTGCCAGCAGTTCCGGACTACTAAATACAGATACGCAGTATTTT.

This sequence joins TRBV5-4 and TRBJ2-5; 8 nucleotides line up with TRBD1. The CDR3 has 16 amino acids. The V gene's germline CDR1 is SGHNT and CDR2 YYREEE (reference sequence). J gave up 5 bases and V 3 bases, and 12 bases lay outside the gene matches. CDR3: CASSSGLGQGYETQYF. The CDR3 nucleotides read TGTGCCAGCAGCTCAGGATTAGGACAGGGTTATGAGACCCAGTACTTC.

This sequence joins TRBV5-1 and TRBJ2-1; D perhaps matches TRBD2 (6 bases). The CDR3 length is 15 residues. The germline V and J ends were trimmed by 0 bases and 4 bases, with 11 bases remaining between them. Per the germline V gene, CDR1 is SGHRS and CDR2 is YFSETQ. The CDR3 loop reads CASSLEGLSYNEQFF. The CDR3 bases are TGCGCCAGCAGCTTGGAAGGACTAAGTTACAATGAGCAGTTCTTC.

The chain has TRBV6-5 and TRBJ1-3; D call uncertain. The germline V gene encodes CDR1 MNHEY and CDR2 SVGAGI. This CDR3 is built from 11 residues. V was clipped by 2 bases and J by 4 bases, with 0 bases between them. CDR3 amino acids: CASSYGNTIYF. CDR3 DNA sequence: TGTGCCAGCAGTTACGGAAACACCATATATTTT.

The chain uses TRBV20-1 and TRBJ1-2; D is unclear. Trimming stripped 7 bases from V and 8 bases from J, with 17 bases between. This CDR3 contains 12 residues. The germline V gene encodes CDR1 DFQATT and CDR2 SNEGSKA (reference sequence). In DNA, the CDR3 is TGCAGTGTGAGGAGAGCATCGAGAGGCTACACCTTC. Translated: CSVRRASRGYTF.

In this sample, this clonotype turned up once. The genes are TRBV30 and TRBJ1-1; no clear D gene. The length of the CDR3 is 11 residues. V lost 1 base to trimming and J lost 6 bases, with 6 bases between them. The V gene's germline CDR1 is GTSNPN and CDR2 SVGIG (reference sequence). In DNA form, the CDR3 reads TGTGCCTGGAGTGACCGGGCTGAAGCTTTCTTT. As protein: CAWSDRAEAFF.

The chain is built from TRBV25-1 and TRBJ1-2; no clear D gene. Germline lookup yields CDR1 MGHDK and CDR2 SYGVNS. V lost 3 bases and J lost 8, with 7 bases in between. The CDR3 sequence is 11 residues long. CDR3 DNA: TGTGCCAGCAGTGATCATACGGGCTACACCTTC. Its protein product is CASSDHTGYTF.

The rearrangement links TRBV29-1 to TRBJ1-1; the match to TRBD1 covers 8 bases. This CDR3 region has 12 residues. Germline V CDR1 and CDR2: SQVTM, ANQGSEA. The CDR3 loop reads CSVNRGDTEAFF. The CDR3 nucleotides are TGCAGTGTTAACAGGGGGGACACTGAAGCTTTCTTT. The complete variable domain, with remaining parts taken from reference TRBV29-1 and TRBJ1-1, reads SAVISQKPSRDICQRGTSLTIQCQVDSQVTMMFWYRQQPGQSLTLIATANQGSEATYESGFVIDKFPISRPNLTFSTLTVSNMSPEDSSIYLCSVNRGDTEAFFGQGTRLTVV.

J is TRBJ1-2 and V is TRBV11-2, with D perhaps TRBD1 (5 bases). Germline V lookup: CDR1 SGHAT, CDR2 FQNNGV. The CDR3 spans 14 residues. V gave up 0 bases and J gave up 8 bases, with 13 bases separating them. The CDR3 protein is CASSLEAGLGGYTF. As DNA, the CDR3 is TGTGCCAGCAGCTTAGAAGCAGGGCTTGGCGGCTACACCTTC.

V gene TRBV15 combines with J gene TRBJ2-3, with 7 bases fitting TRBD1. Germline CDR1 LNHNV, CDR2 YYDKDF (reference sequence). V dropped 1 base and J dropped 6; count of bases not matched to a gene: 7. This CDR3 is built from 15 residues. The CDR3 DNA sequence: TGTGCCACCAGCAGAGTTGGGACAGAAACCGATACGCAGTATTTT. Protein product: CATSRVGTETDTQYF.

This clonotype was seen just once. This chain connects TRBV20-1 to TRBJ2-5; maybe TRBD2 (5 bases). The germline V gene has CDR1 DFQATT and CDR2 SNEGSKA (reference sequence). This CDR3 has 15 amino acids. V lost 3 bases and J 2 bases, leaving 16 bases between the germline ends. CDR3: CSASRSARGQETQYF. CDR3 DNA sequence: TGCAGTGCTAGTAGGAGCGCCAGAGGGCAAGAGACCCAGTACTTC.

The V call is TRBV18, the J call TRBJ1-1; D not certain. V dropped 2 bases and J dropped 1 base, with 17 bases sitting between them. The CDR3 is 17 amino acids. Germline CDR1 is KGHSH and CDR2 is LQKENI. The CDR3 DNA follows: TGTGCCAGCTCACCAGTACGTCTGGTCGCTTGGAACACTGAAGCTTTCTTT. Its protein is CASSPVRLVAWNTEAFF.

The CDR3 sequence is CASSRGQKETQYF. The CDR3 coding sequence is TGTGCCAGCTCACGGGGACAGAAAGAGACCCAGTACTTC. This chain uses TRBV18 with TRBJ2-5; TRBD1 agrees at 7 bases. V was pared by 4 bases and J by 3 bases, with 2 bases of the junction left unmatched. The germline CDR1 and CDR2 sequences are KGHSH and LQKENI. This CDR3 has 13 amino acids.

The chain combines TRBV7-2 with TRBJ1-2, with 8 nucleotides matching TRBD1. V was clipped by 3 bases and J by 2 bases; unmatched bases: 5. The CDR3 totals 15 residues. Germline CDR1 and CDR2: SGHTA and FQGNSA. The CDR3 loop reads CASSLPGGMNYGYTF. The CDR3 DNA follows: TGTGCCAGCAGCTTGCCAGGGGGCATGAACTATGGCTACACCTTC.

This rearrangement joins TRBV10-3 to TRBJ2-1; TRBD2 aligns across 8 bases. The length of the CDR3 is 17 residues. CDR1 and CDR2 from the germline V gene are ENHRY and SYGVKD. V shed 3 bases, J shed 0 bases, and the junction held 7 bases outside the gene matches. The CDR3 DNA reads as TGTGCCATCAGTGATCAGCCCAGCGGGAGCTCCTACAATGAGCAGTTCTTC. Its protein is CAISDQPSGSSYNEQFF.

There are a few counts of this clonotype. This chain links TRBV12-3 or TRBV12-4 with TRBJ1-5; TRBD1 aligns across 7 bases. V was clipped by 5 bases and J by 2 bases; unmatched bases: 3. This CDR3 spans 14 amino acids. This CDR3 reads CASSRTGGNQPQHF. CDR3 in DNA: TGTGCCAGCAGTCGTACAGGGGGCAATCAGCCCCAGCATTTT.

The chain combines TRBV29-1 with TRBJ1-1; D remains ambiguous. The CDR3 loop spans 13 amino acids. CDR1 SQVTM and CDR2 ANQGSEA come from the germline V gene. V was cut by 3 bases and J by 6 bases, with 14 bases left in between. The CDR3 sequence: CSVESPVGAEAFF. CDR3 DNA sequence: TGCAGCGTTGAGTCTCCGGTCGGAGCTGAAGCTTTCTTT.

This sequence joins TRBV24-1 and TRBJ2-2; TRBD2 matches 9 bases. Trimming removed 5 bases from V and 2 bases from J; junction bases left unmatched: 8. Per the germline V gene, CDR1 is KGHDR and CDR2 is SFDVKD. The CDR3 contains 17 residues. The CDR3 sequence is CATSATVTSGNTGELFF. CDR3 nucleotide sequence: TGTGCCACCAGTGCTACGGTGACTAGCGGAAACACCGGGGAGCTGTTTTTT.

The chain uses TRBV5-1 and TRBJ1-1; 8 bases align to TRBD1. The CDR3 is made up of 17 amino acids. Looked up from germline, CDR1 is SGHRS and CDR2 is YFSETQ. Trimming cost V 4 bases and J 0 bases; bases outside gene matches: 11. CDR3 DNA: TGCGCCAGCAGCCGCCGGGGACAGGACATCTTGAACACTGAAGCTTTCTTT. Translation: CASSRRGQDILNTEAFF.

The rearrangement links TRBV9 to TRBJ2-7; 12 positions agree with TRBD1. The CDR3 is 15 residues long. With 4 bases clipped from V and 4 bases from J, the junction kept 6 bases outside the gene matches. The germline V gene has CDR1 SGDLS and CDR2 YYNGEE. This chain's CDR3 is CASSTGQGAGYEQYF. CDR3 coding DNA: TGTGCCAGCAGCACGGGACAGGGGGCTGGTTACGAGCAGTACTTC.

The chain uses TRBV7-2 and TRBJ2-1; possible D gene TRBD1, 5 bases. The germline V and J ends were trimmed by 5 bases and 9 bases, with 26 bases remaining between them. The CDR3 extends over 17 amino acids. Germline V gives CDR1 SGHTA, CDR2 FQGNSA. CDR3 coding DNA: TGTGCCAGCAGCCCTCGAAGCCCTCAGTTGGTAGGGGCTGAGCAGTTCTTC. Its translation is CASSPRSPQLVGAEQFF. Looking up the rest from reference TRBV7-2 and TRBJ2-1 gives the full variable domain: GAGVSQSPSNKVTEKGKDVELRCDPISGHTALYWYRQSLGQGLEFLIYFQGNSAPDKSGLPSDRFSAERTGGSVSTLTIQRTQQEDSAVYLCASSPRSPQLVGAEQFFGPGTRLTVL.

In its sample, this clonotype was seen once. The V gene is TRBV13, the J gene TRBJ2-7; D perhaps matches TRBD1 (5 bases). Germline values: CDR1 PRHDT, CDR2 FYEKMQ (reference sequence). Trimming took 2 bases from V and 4 from J, leaving 12 bases between them. This CDR3 spans 14 amino acids. The CDR3 sequence is CASSLRTGSYEQYF. CDR3 in DNA: TGTGCCAGCAGCTTAAGAACAGGATCATACGAGCAGTACTTC.